This section outlines one TCR beta chain sequence together with its context. The antigen this receptor binds is unknown. No qualities accompany the bases; no much larger clone lies one base away. Other DNA sequences within the sample encode an identical CDR3. Donors were healthy HIV-negative adults with no recently reported acute infections or vaccinations. Only Caucasian adults living in Nashville, Tennessee, USA were represented among the donors. CD4+ T cells were enriched by magnetic negative selection; naive cells were then positively selected on CD45RA, and the negative fraction formed the memory subset. After blood collection by leukapheresis, PBMCs were isolated using Ficoll-Histopaque density gradient centrifugation and then cryopreserved in the vapor phase of liquid nitrogen. Analytical flow cytometry was used to check the purity and quantity of every magnetically sorted T cell population. Genomic DNA was isolated from every sorted fraction and measured by UV absorbance on a Nanodrop 2000c.

These data belong to a study of shared clonotypes between healthy human individuals (dated by TCRdb to the early 2020s). Some background on the complete study: The cohort included three men and a couple of women between 18 and 49 years of age. For each donor, three plates each were used for CD4 naive and CD4 memory, two plates were used for CD8 naive, and one plate was used for CD8 memory. To estimate repertoire size and how much clonotype sharing occurs between individuals, the study deeply sequenced the blood TCR repertoires of roughly 5 healthy adults. Different laboratories and diverse techniques were used to prepare libraries and sequence TCR repertoires, to increase sequencing depth and limit assay-specific biases. Each donor's leukapheresis produced roughly between roughly 0.94 and 9.5 billion PBMCs.

Paper-wide results and their limitations: Larger estimated clonotype richness was generally found for naive subsets than for memory subsets. The genetic and exposure-history diversity represented was limited by the small number of donors. Clonotypes shared by all four sorted-subset donors showed higher generation probabilities than non-shared clonotypes. Rarefaction of sorted-subset datasets indicated incomplete sequencing despite the large sequencing depth. Pairwise subsampling led to the expectation that sequencing depth would affect the degree of clonotype sharing among donors. Across a handful of donors, approximately 4.6% of naive CD4, 3% to 3.5% of naive CD8, 2.3% of memory CD4, and about 0.44% of memory CD8 clonotypes were shared. Sampling was limited to blood, and TCR repertoires in tissue likely differ from TCR repertoires in blood.

At the junction V is shortened by 5 bases and J by 2 bases, with 6 bases in between. The CDR3 runs 12 residues from the cysteine to the phenylalanine. CDR3 DNA only is kept here, 36 bases in frame from base 1. Sequences SNHLY (CDR1) and FYNNEI (CDR2) are obtained from the germline V gene. Using the deep immunoSEQ assay, TCR CDR3 regions were amplified from genomic DNA by multiplex PCR. For each cell subset, the extracted genomic DNA was distributed evenly across all wells of several immunoSEQ 96-well plates, and each plate served as one replicate. For sorted subsets, about 200 ng genomic DNA, equal to 30,000 to 35,000 T cell genomes, was loaded into each replicate PCR. The purified libraries were quantified using a Qubit 3.0 fluorometer, sized with a Bioanalyzer 2100, and then quantified again using the KAPA Library Quantification kit. A separate single-read 150-cycle Illumina NextSeq 550 flow cell was used to sequence each immunoSEQ 96-well plate. Per the authors' processing: The immunoSEQ output contained only junctional sequences without quality scores, so filtering could not match that applied to full-length reads. Sequences were annotated with PyIR, a Python wrapper for IgBLAST v1.9, using IMGT germline references to assign V/J genes and CDR3. Reads were filtered out if the reads had weak V/J assignments (E-value above 1e-6), no CDR3, stop codons, out-of-frame junctions, or ambiguous translated residues. V3J clonotypes were defined as sequences sharing an identical inferred V gene, J gene, and CDR3 amino acid sequence. Percentage overlap between repertoires was calculated by dividing the number of shared unique clonotypes by the size of the smaller repertoire. Three approaches were used to assess repertoire richness: RTK rarefaction, the Chao1 estimator, and Recon v2.1 estimates of unobserved clonotypes. Generation probabilities were computed with OLGA for all TCRbeta clonotypes obtained by the gDNA method from several donors. Here the immuneACCESS table is served through TCRdb, limited to in-frame sequences with V and J called. Missing clones are a known gap in these copies; in checked studies unresolved V genes cover under half, and the rest lacks a known reason. The V and J calls and clone size come from that table; D and trimming were worked out from the DNA. The sample table shows roughly 2,300,000 clones, and 85% to 95% are seen once. The top ten clones comprise 0.37% of the sample.

The sequence was collected from a man aged 18 to 30 in good health. Some clones in this sample may be carry-over from other donors' samples. The sequenced material came from naive CD4+ T cells from PBMCs. Explained via the paper, the cell subset or site label denotes: CD45RA+ positively selected. The sequence joins TRBV2 to TRBJ1-1, with the D gene call left open. In nucleotides, the sequence is TGTGCCAGCAGTCGGGAAAACACTGAAGCTTTCTTT. Its protein product is CASSRENTEAFF.